Below, one T cell receptor (beta chain) is given with its context. Libraries were prepared by immunoSEQ multiplex PCR; TCRdb keeps only in-frame clonotypes and omits some of them. The sample lists some 7,200 clones; more than 55% were seen once. From germline, CDR1 is SGHVS and CDR2 FNYEAQ. The CDR3 has 15 residues. Trimming took 3 bases from V and 1 from J, leaving 12 bases between them. This entry comes from a study of circulating tumor DNA in untreated peripheral T-cell lymphoma. The sequence came from a human donor with peripheral T-cell lymphoma. The sequencing input was tumor tissue. The rearrangement uses TRBV7-6 and TRBJ2-5; D remains unclear. The CDR3 nucleotides read TGTGCCAGCAGCTTGCATGCGTCGGCCCAAGAGACCCAGTACTTC. It yields the protein CASSLHASAQETQYF.